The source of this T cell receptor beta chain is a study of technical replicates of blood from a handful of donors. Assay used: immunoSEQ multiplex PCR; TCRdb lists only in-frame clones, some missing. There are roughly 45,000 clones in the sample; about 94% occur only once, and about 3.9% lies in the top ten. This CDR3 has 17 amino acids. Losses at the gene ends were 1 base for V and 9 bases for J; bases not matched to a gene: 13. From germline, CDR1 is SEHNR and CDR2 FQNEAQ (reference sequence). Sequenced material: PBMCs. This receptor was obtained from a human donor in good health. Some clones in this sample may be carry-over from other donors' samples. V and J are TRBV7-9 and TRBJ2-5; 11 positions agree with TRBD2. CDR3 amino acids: CASSLEPGTSGSGAQYF. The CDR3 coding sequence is TGTGCCAGCAGCTTAGAGCCAGGGACTAGCGGATCCGGGGCCCAGTACTTC.